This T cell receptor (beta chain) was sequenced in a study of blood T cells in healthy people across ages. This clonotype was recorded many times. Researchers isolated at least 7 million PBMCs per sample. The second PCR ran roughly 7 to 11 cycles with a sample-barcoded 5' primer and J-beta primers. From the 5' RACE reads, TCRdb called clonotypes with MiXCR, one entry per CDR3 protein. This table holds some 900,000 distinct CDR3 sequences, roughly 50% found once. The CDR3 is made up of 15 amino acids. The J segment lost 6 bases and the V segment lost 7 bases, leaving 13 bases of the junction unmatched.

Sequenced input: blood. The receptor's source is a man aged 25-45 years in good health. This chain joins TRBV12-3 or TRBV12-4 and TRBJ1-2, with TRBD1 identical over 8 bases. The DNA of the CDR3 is TGTGCCAGCAACAGGGGGGACCCAAACCCCAATGGCTACACCTTC. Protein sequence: CASNRGDPNPNGYTF.